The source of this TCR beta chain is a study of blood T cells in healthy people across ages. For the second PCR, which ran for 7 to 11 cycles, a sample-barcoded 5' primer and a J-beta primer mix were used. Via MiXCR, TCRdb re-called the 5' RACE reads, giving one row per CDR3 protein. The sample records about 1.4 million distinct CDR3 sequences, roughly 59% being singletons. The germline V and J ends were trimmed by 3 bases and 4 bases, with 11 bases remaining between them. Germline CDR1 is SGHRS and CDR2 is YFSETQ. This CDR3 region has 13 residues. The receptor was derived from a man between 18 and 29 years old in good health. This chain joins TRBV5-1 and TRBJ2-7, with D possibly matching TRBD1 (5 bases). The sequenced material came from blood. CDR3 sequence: CASSSRTPYEQYF. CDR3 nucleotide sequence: TGCGCCAGCAGCTCCCGGACACCTTACGAGCAGTACTTC. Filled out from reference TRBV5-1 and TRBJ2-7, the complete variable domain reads KAGVTQTPRYLIKTRGQQVTLSCSPISGHRSVSWYQQTPGQGLQFLFEYFSETQRNKGNFPGRFSGRQFSNSRSEMNVSTLELGDSALYLCASSSRTPYEQYFGPGTRLTVT.